These T cell receptor beta chains were read from a single sample in a study of blood T cell repertoires in COVID-19. Clones were read by immunoSEQ multiplex PCR, and TCRdb kept only the in-frame ones, dropping some. The repertoire holds some 300,000 clones, roughly 89% seen once, with about 1% in the top ten. Sequencing was done on a sample of peripheral blood. The receptors stem from a woman aged 40 to 50 with COVID-19, enrolled during active disease. Each CDR3 is given with its conserved first and last residue. The order of the fields is clone size, J gene, D gene, V gene, CDR3 protein, CDR3 DNA. D genes are given only for firm matches. Clone size is given for some rows only: seen once, a few or many times, or a class if the clone is expanded.

clone_size: NA
j_call: TRBJ2-7
d_call: TRBD2
v_call: TRBV18
cdr3_aa: CASSPSSGYYEQYF
cdr3_nt: TGTGCCAGCTCACCATCTAGCGGCTACTACGAGCAGTACTTC

clone_size: NA
j_call: TRBJ2-3
d_call: TRBD2
v_call: TRBV5-4
cdr3_aa: CASSRGLAGPSDTQYF
cdr3_nt: TGTGCCAGCAGCCGGGGACTAGCGGGTCCGTCAGATACGCAGTATTTT

clone_size: once
j_call: TRBJ1-2
d_call: TRBD1
v_call: TRBV25-1
cdr3_aa: CASSGTGKWGESLYGYTF
cdr3_nt: TGTGCCAGCAGTGGGACAGGAAAGTGGGGGGAGTCTCTTTATGGCTACACCTTC

clone_size: NA
j_call: TRBJ1-1
d_call: TRBD1
v_call: TRBV29-1
cdr3_aa: CSVERTGAGTEAFF
cdr3_nt: TGCAGCGTTGAGAGGACAGGGGCGGGCACTGAAGCTTTCTTT

clone_size: NA
j_call: TRBJ2-3
d_call: TRBD2
v_call: TRBV19
cdr3_aa: CATALLFLAGGTDTQYF
cdr3_nt: TGTGCCACCGCACTTCTGTTTCTAGCGGGGGGAACAGATACGCAGTATTTT

clone_size: NA
j_call: TRBJ1-4
d_call: NA
v_call: TRBV4-3
cdr3_aa: CASSPPGGNEKLFF
cdr3_nt: TGCGCCAGCAGCCCCCCGGGGGGTAATGAAAAACTGTTTTTT

clone_size: NA
j_call: TRBJ2-7
d_call: NA
v_call: TRBV28
cdr3_aa: CASTLTGFPYEQYF
cdr3_nt: TGTGCCAGCACCTTGACAGGTTTCCCCTACGAGCAGTACTTC

clone_size: NA
j_call: TRBJ1-1
d_call: TRBD1
v_call: TRBV4-1
cdr3_aa: CASSRGQPNTEAFF
cdr3_nt: TGCGCCAGCAGCCGGGGACAGCCGAACACTGAAGCTTTCTTT

clone_size: NA
j_call: TRBJ2-6
d_call: NA
v_call: TRBV19
cdr3_aa: CASSTDRRSSGANVLTF
cdr3_nt: TGTGCCAGTAGTACGGACAGAAGAAGCTCTGGGGCCAACGTCCTGACTTTC

clone_size: NA
j_call: TRBJ2-7
d_call: NA
v_call: TRBV5-1
cdr3_aa: CASSSGRFYEQYF
cdr3_nt: TGCGCCAGCAGCTCCGGGAGATTCTACGAGCAGTACTTC

clone_size: NA
j_call: TRBJ1-2
d_call: NA
v_call: TRBV7-9
cdr3_aa: CASTHLAQIHPPEYGYTF
cdr3_nt: TGTGCCAGCACCCACCTAGCCCAGATTCACCCCCCTGAATATGGCTACACCTTC